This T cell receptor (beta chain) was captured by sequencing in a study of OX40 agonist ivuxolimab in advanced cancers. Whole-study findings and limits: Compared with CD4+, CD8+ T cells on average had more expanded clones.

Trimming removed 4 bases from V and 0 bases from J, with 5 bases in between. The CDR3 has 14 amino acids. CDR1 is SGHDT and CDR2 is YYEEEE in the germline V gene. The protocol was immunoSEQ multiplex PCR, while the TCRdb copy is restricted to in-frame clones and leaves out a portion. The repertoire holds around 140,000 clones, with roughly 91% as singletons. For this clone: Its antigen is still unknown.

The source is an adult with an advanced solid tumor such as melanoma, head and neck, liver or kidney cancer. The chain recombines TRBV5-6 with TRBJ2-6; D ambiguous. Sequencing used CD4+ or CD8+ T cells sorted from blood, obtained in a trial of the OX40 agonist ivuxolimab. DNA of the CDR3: TGTGCCAGCAGCCCCCCCTCTGGGGCCAACGTCCTGACTTTC. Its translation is CASSPPSGANVLTF. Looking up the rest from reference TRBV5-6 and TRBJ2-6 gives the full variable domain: DAGVTQSPTHLIKTRGQQVTLRCSPKSGHDTVSWYQQALGQGPQFIFQYYEEEERQRGNFPDRFSGHQFPNYSSELNVNALLLGDSALYLCASSPPSGANVLTFGAGSRLTVL.